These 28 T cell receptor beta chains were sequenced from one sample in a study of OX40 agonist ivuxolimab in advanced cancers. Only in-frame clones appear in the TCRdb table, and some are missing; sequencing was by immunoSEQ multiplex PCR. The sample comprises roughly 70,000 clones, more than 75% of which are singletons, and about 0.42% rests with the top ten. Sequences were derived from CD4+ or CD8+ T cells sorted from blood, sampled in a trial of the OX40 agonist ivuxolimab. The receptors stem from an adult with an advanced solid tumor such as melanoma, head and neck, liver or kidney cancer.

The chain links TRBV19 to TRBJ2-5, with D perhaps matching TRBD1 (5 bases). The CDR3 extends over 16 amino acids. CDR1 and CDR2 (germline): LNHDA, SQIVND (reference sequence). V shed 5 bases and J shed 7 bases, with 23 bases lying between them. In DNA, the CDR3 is TGTGCCAGTAGTCTCTCCCCGACAGCCGGCTCGGGGACCCAGTACTTC. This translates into CASSLSPTAGSGTQYF.

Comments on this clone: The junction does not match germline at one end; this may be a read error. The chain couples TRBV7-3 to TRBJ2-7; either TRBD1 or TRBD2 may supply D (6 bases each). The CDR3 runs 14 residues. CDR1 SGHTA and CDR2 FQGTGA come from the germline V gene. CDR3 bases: TGTGCCGGCAGCTCCCAGGGCGGGACACCCGAGCAGTACTTC. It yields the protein CAGSSQGGTPEQYF.

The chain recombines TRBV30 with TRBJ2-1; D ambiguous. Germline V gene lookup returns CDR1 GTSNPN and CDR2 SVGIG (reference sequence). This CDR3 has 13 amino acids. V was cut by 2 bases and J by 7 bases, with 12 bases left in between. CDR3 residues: CAWSLERLNEQFF. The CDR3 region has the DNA TGTGCCTGGAGTTTGGAGAGGTTGAATGAGCAGTTCTTC.

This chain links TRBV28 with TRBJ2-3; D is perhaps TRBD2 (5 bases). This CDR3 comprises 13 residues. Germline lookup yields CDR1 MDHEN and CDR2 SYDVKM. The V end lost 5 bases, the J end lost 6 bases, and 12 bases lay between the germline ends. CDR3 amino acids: CASSIGSVDTQYF. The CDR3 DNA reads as TGTGCCAGCAGTATAGGGAGTGTGGATACGCAGTATTTT.

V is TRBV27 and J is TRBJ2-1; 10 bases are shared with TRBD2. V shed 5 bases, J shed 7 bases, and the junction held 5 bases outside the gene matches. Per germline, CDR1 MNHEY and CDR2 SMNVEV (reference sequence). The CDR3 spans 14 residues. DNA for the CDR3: TGTGCCAGCAGTGGGGCTAGCGGGAGTAATGAGCAGTTCTTC. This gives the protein CASSGASGSNEQFF.

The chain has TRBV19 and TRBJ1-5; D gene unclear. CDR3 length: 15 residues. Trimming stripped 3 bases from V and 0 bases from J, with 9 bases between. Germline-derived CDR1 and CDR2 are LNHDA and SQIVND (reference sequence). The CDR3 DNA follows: TGTGCCAGTAGTATTGGCGGGATTAGCAATCAGCCCCAGCATTTT. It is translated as CASSIGGISNQPQHF.

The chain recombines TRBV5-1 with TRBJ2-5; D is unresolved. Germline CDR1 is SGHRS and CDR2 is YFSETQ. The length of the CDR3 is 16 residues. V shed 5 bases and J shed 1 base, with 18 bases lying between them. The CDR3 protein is CASSLRGAAAQETQYF. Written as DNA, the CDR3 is TGCGCCAGCAGTCTAAGAGGAGCAGCAGCCCAAGAGACCCAGTACTTC.

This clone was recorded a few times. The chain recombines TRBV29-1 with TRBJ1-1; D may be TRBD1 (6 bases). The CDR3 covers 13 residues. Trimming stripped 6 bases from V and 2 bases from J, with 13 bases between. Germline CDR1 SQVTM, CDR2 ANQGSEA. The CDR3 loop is CSVSDRPNTEAFF. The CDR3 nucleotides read TGCAGCGTCTCGGACAGACCTAACACTGAAGCTTTCTTT.

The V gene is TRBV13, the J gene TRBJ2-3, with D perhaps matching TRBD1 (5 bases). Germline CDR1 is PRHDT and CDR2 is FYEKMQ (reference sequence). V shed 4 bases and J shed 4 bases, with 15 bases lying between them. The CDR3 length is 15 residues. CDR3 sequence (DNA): TGTGCCAGCAGCTCGCAGGGTCTATTTTCAGATACGCAGTATTTT. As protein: CASSSQGLFSDTQYF.

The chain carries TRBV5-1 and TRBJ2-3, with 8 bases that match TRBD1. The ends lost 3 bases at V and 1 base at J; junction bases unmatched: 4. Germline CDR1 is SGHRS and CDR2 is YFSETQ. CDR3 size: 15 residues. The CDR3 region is CASSYLTGGTDTQYF. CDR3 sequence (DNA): TGCGCCAGCAGCTACCTGACAGGGGGCACAGATACGCAGTATTTT.

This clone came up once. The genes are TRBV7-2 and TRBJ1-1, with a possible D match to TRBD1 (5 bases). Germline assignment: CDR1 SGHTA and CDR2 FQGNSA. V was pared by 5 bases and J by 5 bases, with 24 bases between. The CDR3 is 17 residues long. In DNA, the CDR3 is TGTGCCAGCAGCCCACCGGGGGGACGGACGGGTTGGACTGAAGCTTTCTTT. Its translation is CASSPPGGRTGWTEAFF.

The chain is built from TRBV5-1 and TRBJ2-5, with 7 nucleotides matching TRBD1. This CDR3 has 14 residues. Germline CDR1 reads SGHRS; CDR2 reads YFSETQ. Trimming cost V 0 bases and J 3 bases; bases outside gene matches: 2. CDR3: CASSLGQGKETQYF. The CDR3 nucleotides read TGCGCCAGCAGCTTGGGACAGGGTAAAGAGACCCAGTACTTC.

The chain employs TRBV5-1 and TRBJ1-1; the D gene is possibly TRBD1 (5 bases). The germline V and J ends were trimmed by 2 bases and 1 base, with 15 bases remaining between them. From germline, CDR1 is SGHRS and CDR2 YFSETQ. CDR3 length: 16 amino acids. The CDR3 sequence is CASSFRDGGSNTEAFF. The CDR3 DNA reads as TGCGCCAGCAGCTTCCGGGACGGCGGTTCGAACACTGAAGCTTTCTTT.

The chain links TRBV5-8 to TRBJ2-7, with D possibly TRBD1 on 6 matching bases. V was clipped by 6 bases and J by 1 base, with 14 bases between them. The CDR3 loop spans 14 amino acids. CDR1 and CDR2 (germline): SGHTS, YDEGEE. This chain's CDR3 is CASNQRTVSYEQYV. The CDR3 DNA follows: TGTGCCAGCAACCAACGGACAGTTTCCTACGAGCAGTACGTC.

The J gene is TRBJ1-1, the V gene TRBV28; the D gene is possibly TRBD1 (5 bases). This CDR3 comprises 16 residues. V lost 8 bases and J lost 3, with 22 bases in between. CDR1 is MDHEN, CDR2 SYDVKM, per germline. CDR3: CASPGPVHSGDTEAFF. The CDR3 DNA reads TGTGCCAGCCCCGGGCCCGTCCACTCGGGGGACACTGAAGCTTTCTTT.

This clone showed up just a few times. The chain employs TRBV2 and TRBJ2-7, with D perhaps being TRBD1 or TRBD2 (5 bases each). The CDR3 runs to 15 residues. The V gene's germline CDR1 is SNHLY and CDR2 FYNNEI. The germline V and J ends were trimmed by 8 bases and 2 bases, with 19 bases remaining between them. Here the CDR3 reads CASGVGPHGTYEQYV. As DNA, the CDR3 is TGTGCCAGCGGGGTGGGACCTCACGGCACCTACGAGCAGTACGTC.

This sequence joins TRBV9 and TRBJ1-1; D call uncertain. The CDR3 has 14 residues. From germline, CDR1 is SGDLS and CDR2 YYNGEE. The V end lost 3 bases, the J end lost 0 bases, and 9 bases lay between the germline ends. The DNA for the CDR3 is TGTGCCAGCAGCGCGTCAGACTTGAACACTGAAGCTTTCTTT. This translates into CASSASDLNTEAFF.

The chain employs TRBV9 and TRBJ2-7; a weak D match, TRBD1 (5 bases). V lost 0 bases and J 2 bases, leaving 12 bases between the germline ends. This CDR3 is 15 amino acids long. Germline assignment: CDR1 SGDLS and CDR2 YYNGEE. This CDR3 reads CASSVAAGWAYEQYF. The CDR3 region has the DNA TGTGCCAGCAGCGTAGCGGCAGGGTGGGCCTACGAGCAGTACTTC.

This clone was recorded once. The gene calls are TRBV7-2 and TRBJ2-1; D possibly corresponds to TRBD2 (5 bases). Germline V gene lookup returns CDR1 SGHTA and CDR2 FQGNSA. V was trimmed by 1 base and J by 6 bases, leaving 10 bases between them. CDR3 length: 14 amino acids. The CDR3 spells CASSLVEGRNEQFF. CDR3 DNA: TGTGCCAGCAGCTTAGTAGAGGGTCGCAATGAGCAGTTCTTC.

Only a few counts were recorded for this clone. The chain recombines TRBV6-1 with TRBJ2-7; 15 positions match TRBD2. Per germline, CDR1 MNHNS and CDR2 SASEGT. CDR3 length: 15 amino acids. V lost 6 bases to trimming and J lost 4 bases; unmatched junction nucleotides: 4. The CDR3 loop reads CASRGTSGGPYEQYV. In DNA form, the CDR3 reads TGTGCCAGCAGGGGGACTAGCGGGGGGCCATACGAGCAGTACGTC.

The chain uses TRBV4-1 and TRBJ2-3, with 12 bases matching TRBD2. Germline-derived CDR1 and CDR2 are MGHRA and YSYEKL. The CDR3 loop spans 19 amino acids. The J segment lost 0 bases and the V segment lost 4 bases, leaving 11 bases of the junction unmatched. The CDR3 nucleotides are TGCGCCAGCAGCCTTGTGGCTAGCGGGGGGGCCGGAAGCACAGATACGCAGTATTTT. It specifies CASSLVASGGAGSTDTQYF.

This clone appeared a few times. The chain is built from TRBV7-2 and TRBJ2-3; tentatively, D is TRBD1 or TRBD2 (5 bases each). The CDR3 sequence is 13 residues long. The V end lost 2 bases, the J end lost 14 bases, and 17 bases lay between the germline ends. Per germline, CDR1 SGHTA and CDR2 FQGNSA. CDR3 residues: CASSLQGTAHLYF. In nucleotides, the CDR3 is TGTGCCAGCAGCTTACAAGGGACCGCTCATTTGTATTTT. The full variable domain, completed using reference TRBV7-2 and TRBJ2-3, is GAGVSQSPSNKVTEKGKDVELRCDPISGHTALYWYRQSLGQGLEFLIYFQGNSAPDKSGLPSDRFSAERTGGSVSTLTIQRTQQEDSAVYLCASSLQGTAHLYFGPGTRLTVL.

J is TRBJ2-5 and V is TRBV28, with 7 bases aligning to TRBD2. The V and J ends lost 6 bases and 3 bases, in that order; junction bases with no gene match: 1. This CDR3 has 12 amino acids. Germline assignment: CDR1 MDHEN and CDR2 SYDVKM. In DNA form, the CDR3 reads TGTGCCAGCAGCCGGGGGGAAGAGACCCAGTACTTC. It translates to CASSRGEETQYF. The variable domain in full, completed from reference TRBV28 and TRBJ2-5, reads DVKVTQSSRYLVKRTGEKVFLECVQDMDHENMFWYRQDPGLGLRLIYFSYDVKMKEKGDIPEGYSVSREKKERFSLILESASTNQTSMYLCASSRGEETQYFGPGTRLLVL.

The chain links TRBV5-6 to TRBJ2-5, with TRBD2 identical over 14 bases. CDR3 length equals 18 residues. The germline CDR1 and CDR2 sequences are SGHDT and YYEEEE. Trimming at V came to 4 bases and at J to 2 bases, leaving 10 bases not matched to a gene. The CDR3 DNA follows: TGTGCCAGCAGCCGACCGGGACTAGCGGGGGTCCGACAAGAGACCCAGTACTTC. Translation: CASSRPGLAGVRQETQYF. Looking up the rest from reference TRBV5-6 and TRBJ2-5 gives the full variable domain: DAGVTQSPTHLIKTRGQQVTLRCSPKSGHDTVSWYQQALGQGPQFIFQYYEEEERQRGNFPDRFSGHQFPNYSSELNVNALLLGDSALYLCASSRPGLAGVRQETQYFGPGTRLLVL.

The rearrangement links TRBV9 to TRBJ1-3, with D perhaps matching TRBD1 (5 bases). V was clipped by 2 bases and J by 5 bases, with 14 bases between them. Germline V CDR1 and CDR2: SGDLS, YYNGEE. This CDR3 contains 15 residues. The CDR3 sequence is CASSVSGDPRNTIYF. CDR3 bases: TGTGCCAGCAGCGTCTCCGGGGACCCTCGAAACACCATATATTTT.

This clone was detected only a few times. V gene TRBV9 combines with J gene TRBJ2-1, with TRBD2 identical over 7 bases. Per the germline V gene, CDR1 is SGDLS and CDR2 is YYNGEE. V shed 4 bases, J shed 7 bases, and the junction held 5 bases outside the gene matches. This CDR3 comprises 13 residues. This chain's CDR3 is CASSPRTRNEQFF. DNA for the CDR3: TGTGCCAGCAGCCCCCGGACTAGGAATGAGCAGTTCTTC.

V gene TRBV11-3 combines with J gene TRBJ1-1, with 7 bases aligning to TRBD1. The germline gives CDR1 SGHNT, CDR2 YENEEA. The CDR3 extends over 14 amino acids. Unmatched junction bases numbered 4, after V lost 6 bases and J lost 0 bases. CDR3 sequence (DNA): TGTGCCAGCAGTCTACAGGGGATGAACACTGAAGCTTTCTTT. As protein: CASSLQGMNTEAFF.

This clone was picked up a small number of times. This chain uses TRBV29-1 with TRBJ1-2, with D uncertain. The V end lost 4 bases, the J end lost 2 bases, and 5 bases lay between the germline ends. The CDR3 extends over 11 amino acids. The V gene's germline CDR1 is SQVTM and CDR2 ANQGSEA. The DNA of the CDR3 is TGCAGCGTTGTCCAGAACTATGGCTACACCTTC. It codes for CSVVQNYGYTF. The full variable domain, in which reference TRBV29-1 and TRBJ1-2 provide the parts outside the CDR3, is SAVISQKPSRDICQRGTSLTIQCQVDSQVTMMFWYRQQPGQSLTLIATANQGSEATYESGFVIDKFPISRPNLTFSTLTVSNMSPEDSSIYLCSVVQNYGYTFGSGTRLTVV.